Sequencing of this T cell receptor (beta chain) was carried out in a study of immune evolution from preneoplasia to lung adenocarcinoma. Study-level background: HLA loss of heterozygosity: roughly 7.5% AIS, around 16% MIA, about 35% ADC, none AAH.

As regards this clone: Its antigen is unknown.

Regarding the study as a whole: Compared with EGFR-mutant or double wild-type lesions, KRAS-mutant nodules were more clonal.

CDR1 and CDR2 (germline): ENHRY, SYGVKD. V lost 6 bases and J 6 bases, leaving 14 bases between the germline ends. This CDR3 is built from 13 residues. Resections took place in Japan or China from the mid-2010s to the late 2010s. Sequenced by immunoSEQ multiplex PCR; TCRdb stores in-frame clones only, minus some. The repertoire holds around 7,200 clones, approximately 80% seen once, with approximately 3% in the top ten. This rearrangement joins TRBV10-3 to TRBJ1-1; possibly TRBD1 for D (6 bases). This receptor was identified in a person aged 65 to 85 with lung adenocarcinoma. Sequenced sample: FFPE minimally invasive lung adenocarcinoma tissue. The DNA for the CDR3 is TGTGCCATCAGAGGTCCAGGGGTACCTGAAGCTTTCTTT. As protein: CAIRGPGVPEAFF.